One sample yielded the 9 T cell receptor beta chains listed below, sequenced in a study of T-cell memory formation after mild COVID-19. TCRdb processed the 5' RACE reads anew with MiXCR; each CDR3 protein has one entry. This table has fewer than 450,000 distinct CDR3 sequences, 24% appearing once. The sequenced material came from PBMCs or a T cell subset sorted from them (not recorded which). The receptors shown here come from an adult woman who had mild COVID-19 (a few samples of this study predate the infection). Cell type and time point are not known.

The sample holds a few counts of this clonotype. The genes are TRBV7-8 and TRBJ2-1; a possible D gene is TRBD1 (6 bases). V gave up 5 bases and J gave up 0 bases, with 14 bases separating them. Per the germline V gene, CDR1 is SGHVS and CDR2 is FQNEAQ. The length of the CDR3 is 16 residues. DNA of the CDR3: TGTGCCAGCAGCCGGACAGCAAGAAGCTCCTACAATGAGCAGTTCTTC. Amino acids: CASSRTARSSYNEQFF. Filled out from reference TRBV7-8 and TRBJ2-1, the complete variable domain reads GAGVSQSPRYKVAKRGQDVALRCDPISGHVSLFWYQQALGQGPEFLTYFQNEAQLDKSGLPSDRFFAERPEGSVSTLKIQRTQQEDSAVYLCASSRTARSSYNEQFFGPGTRLTVL.

This clonotype was counted at least ten times. This chain joins TRBV18 and TRBJ1-5; the match to TRBD1 covers 7 bases. The J segment lost 0 bases and the V segment lost 2 bases, leaving 10 bases of the junction unmatched. The CDR3 sequence is 18 residues long. The germline V gene encodes CDR1 KGHSH and CDR2 LQKENI. CDR3 sequence: CASSPIRQGSYSNQPQHF. Written as DNA, the CDR3 is TGTGCCAGCTCACCAATCAGACAGGGATCTTATAGCAATCAGCCCCAGCATTTT.

A few counts support this clonotype. The genes are TRBV7-3 and TRBJ2-7; possibly TRBD2 for D (6 bases). The CDR3 loop spans 15 amino acids. Per the germline V gene, CDR1 is SGHTA and CDR2 is FQGTGA. Deletions cut 1 base from V and 3 bases from J, with 13 bases between. Here the CDR3 DNA reads TGTGCCAGCAGCTTAAGCGTCGGGAGCATCTACGAGCAGTACTTC. Amino acids: CASSLSVGSIYEQYF. The whole variable domain, filled in from reference TRBV7-3 and TRBJ2-7, reads GAGVSQTPSNKVTEKGKYVELRCDPISGHTALYWYRQSLGQGPEFLIYFQGTGAADDSGLPNDRFFAVRPEGSVSTLKIQRTERGDSAVYLCASSLSVGSIYEQYFGPGTRLTVT.

The V call is TRBV24-1, the J call TRBJ2-5; no definite D call. The ends were cut back, 1 base at V and 2 bases at J, with 10 bases in the middle. The CDR3 is made up of 15 amino acids. Germline-derived CDR1 and CDR2 are KGHDR and SFDVKD. This chain's CDR3 is CATSDFQDGQETQYF. Here the CDR3 DNA reads TGTGCCACCAGTGATTTCCAGGACGGACAAGAGACCCAGTACTTC.

This clonotype was seen only a few times. CDR3 in amino acids: CASSGGTPLHGYTF. DNA for the CDR3: TGTGCCAGCAGCGGCGGGACGCCACTTCATGGCTACACCTTC. The chain carries TRBV7-8 and TRBJ1-2; D might be TRBD1 (5 bases). This CDR3 is built from 14 residues. CDR1 is SGHVS, CDR2 FQNEAQ, per germline. Trimming stripped 5 bases from V and 6 bases from J, with 16 bases between. The entire variable domain, with the rest obtained from reference TRBV7-8 and TRBJ1-2, is as follows: GAGVSQSPRYKVAKRGQDVALRCDPISGHVSLFWYQQALGQGPEFLTYFQNEAQLDKSGLPSDRFFAERPEGSVSTLKIQRTQQEDSAVYLCASSGGTPLHGYTFGSGTRLTVV.

The sample holds a few counts of this clonotype. This chain links TRBV5-6 with TRBJ1-1; D is perhaps TRBD1 (5 bases). Trimming took 4 bases from V and 7 from J, leaving 11 bases between them. The CDR3 has 12 residues. Germline V gene data show CDR1 as SGHDT and CDR2 as YYEEEE. CDR3 nucleotide sequence: TGTGCCAGCAGCCCTGGACACAATGAAGCTTTCTTT. Its protein is CASSPGHNEAFF.

This clonotype was counted a single time. The genes are TRBV29-1 and TRBJ1-1; D not certain. V lost 3 bases and J lost 11, with 13 bases in between. This CDR3 comprises 11 residues. Germline V gene sequence: CDR1 SQVTM, CDR2 ANQGSEA. CDR3 region: CSVDSSSTAFF. CDR3 coding DNA: TGCAGCGTTGATAGCAGCTCCACGGCTTTCTTT. Variable domain in full (rest from reference TRBV29-1 and TRBJ1-1): SAVISQKPSRDICQRGTSLTIQCQVDSQVTMMFWYRQQPGQSLTLIATANQGSEATYESGFVIDKFPISRPNLTFSTLTVSNMSPEDSSIYLCSVDSSSTAFFGQGTRLTVV.

This clonotype was observed a handful of times. The chain combines TRBV20-1 with TRBJ2-1, with 8 bases matching TRBD2. V dropped 3 bases and J dropped 6; count of bases not matched to a gene: 13. The CDR3 totals 16 residues. Germline CDR1 and CDR2: DFQATT and SNEGSKA (reference sequence). CDR3 loop: CSASGAGARRSNEQFF. The CDR3 bases are TGCAGTGCTAGTGGAGCGGGAGCGCGGAGGTCCAATGAGCAGTTCTTC.

V and J are TRBV20-1 and TRBJ2-4; 10 nucleotides line up with TRBD1. Germline CDR1 and CDR2: DFQATT and SNEGSKA (reference sequence). After removal of 3 bases from V and 1 base from J, the junction contained 3 bases not matched to a gene. The CDR3 contains 15 residues. This CDR3 is CSARTGGSAKNIQYF. The CDR3 region has the DNA TGCAGTGCTAGGACAGGGGGCTCGGCCAAAAACATTCAGTACTTC.